This TCR beta chain emerged from a study of cytomegalovirus exposure and HLA in healthy donors. The PCR made use of 60 Vbeta and 13 Jbeta primers. The method was immunoSEQ multiplex PCR; TCRdb's version includes in-frame clones alone and lacks a portion of them. The sample shows around 110,000 clones, about 76% of them seen only once. About this clone itself: A junction end diverges from the germline sequence, so it may reflect a read error.

The sample consisted of PBMCs. The receptor was isolated from a woman under 40 in good health and CMV-seronegative.

CDR3 DNA: TGTGCCAGCAGGGAAGCGGGAGGGCCCTACAATGAGCAGTTCTTC. This sequence encodes CASREAGGPYNEQFF. The rearrangement joins TRBV2 to TRBJ2-1; 10 nucleotides line up with TRBD2. Germline CDR1 and CDR2: SNHLY and FYNNEI. CDR3 length: 15 amino acids.